The 8 T cell receptor beta chains below come from one sample, sequenced in a study of shared clonotypes between healthy human individuals. TCRdb keeps only in-frame clones here, not all; method: immunoSEQ multiplex PCR. The sample consists of over 1.5 million clones, approximately 98% of them appearing once. The specimen was naive CD4+ T cells sorted from blood. Subset specified: CD45RA+ positively selected. The receptors here all came from a man aged 25 to 40 in good health.

J is TRBJ1-2 and V is TRBV7-8; 9 nucleotides agree with TRBD1. Germline V CDR1 and CDR2: SGHVS, FQNEAQ. The CDR3 contains 18 residues. The V and J ends lost 3 bases and 2 bases, in that order; junction bases with no gene match: 13. The CDR3, as DNA: TGTGCCAGCAGCTTGTTCCCGGGACAGGGTATAGGGAACTATGGCTACACCTTC. Its protein is CASSLFPGQGIGNYGYTF.

The chain couples TRBV7-3 to TRBJ2-2; no clear D. V was pared by 5 bases and J by 6 bases, with 13 bases between. The V gene's germline CDR1 is SGHTA and CDR2 FQGTGA. The CDR3 is 14 residues long. CDR3 amino acids: CASSPGPLSGELFF. CDR3 DNA: TGTGCCAGCAGCCCAGGACCACTCTCCGGGGAGCTGTTTTTT. The full variable domain, with the rest looked up from reference TRBV7-3 and TRBJ2-2, is GAGVSQTPSNKVTEKGKYVELRCDPISGHTALYWYRQSLGQGPEFLIYFQGTGAADDSGLPNDRFFAVRPEGSVSTLKIQRTERGDSAVYLCASSPGPLSGELFFGEGSRLTVL.

This chain joins TRBV9 and TRBJ2-1, with D hard to call. The V gene lost 0 bases and the J gene lost 4 bases, with 23 bases spanning the gap. CDR3 length: 19 residues. Germline CDR1 and CDR2: SGDLS and YYNGEE. The CDR3: CASSVAPNPVPELYNEQFF. For the CDR3, the DNA is TGTGCCAGCAGCGTAGCTCCGAATCCCGTTCCGGAACTTTACAATGAGCAGTTCTTC. Supplemented by reference TRBV9 and TRBJ2-1, the full variable domain reads DSGVTQTPKHLITATGQRVTLRCSPRSGDLSVYWYQQSLDQGLQFLIQYYNGEERAKGNILERFSAQQFPDLHSELNLSSLELGDSALYFCASSVAPNPVPELYNEQFFGPGTRLTVL.

The V call is TRBV5-1, the J call TRBJ2-2; perhaps TRBD2 as D (8 bases). CDR3 size: 17 residues. Trimming stripped 5 bases from V and 6 bases from J, with 23 bases between. Germline lookup yields CDR1 SGHRS and CDR2 YFSETQ. This CDR3 reads CASRSGGQREYPGELFF. DNA of the CDR3: TGCGCCAGCAGATCAGGGGGACAGCGGGAGTACCCCGGGGAGCTGTTTTTT.

The V and J genes are TRBV5-1 and TRBJ2-2; D is unclear. This CDR3 comprises 12 residues. V was trimmed by 7 bases and J by 9 bases, leaving 13 bases between them. The germline V gene has CDR1 SGHRS and CDR2 YFSETQ. The CDR3 DNA sequence: TGCGCCAGCTCCAACATTCCGCGGGAGCTGTTTTTT. Translated, it gives CASSNIPRELFF.

The chain couples TRBV10-1 to TRBJ1-1; D is ambiguous. With 8 bases removed from V and 5 bases from J, the gap between germline ends came to 9 bases. CDR3 length: 11 amino acids. Germline V gene sequence: CDR1 WNHNN, CDR2 SYGVQD (reference sequence). The CDR3: CASGSETEAFF. The CDR3 DNA follows: TGCGCCAGCGGTAGCGAGACTGAAGCTTTCTTT.

This rearrangement joins TRBV10-3 to TRBJ1-2; D is perhaps TRBD1 (5 bases). The germline V gene encodes CDR1 ENHRY and CDR2 SYGVKD. V lost 10 bases and J lost 4, with 7 bases in between. The CDR3 runs 10 residues. CDR3 residues: CATGTYGYTF. In DNA, the CDR3 is TGTGCCACCGGGACCTATGGCTACACCTTC.

There are a few counts of this clone. The rearrangement uses TRBV9 and TRBJ2-2, with D maybe TRBD2 (6 bases). The length of the CDR3 is 15 residues. V was clipped by 0 bases and J by 3 bases, with 9 bases between them. The germline gives CDR1 SGDLS, CDR2 YYNGEE. The CDR3 bases are TGTGCCAGCAGCGTAGTACCGGGGGACACCGGGGAGCTGTTTTTT. Its translation: CASSVVPGDTGELFF.